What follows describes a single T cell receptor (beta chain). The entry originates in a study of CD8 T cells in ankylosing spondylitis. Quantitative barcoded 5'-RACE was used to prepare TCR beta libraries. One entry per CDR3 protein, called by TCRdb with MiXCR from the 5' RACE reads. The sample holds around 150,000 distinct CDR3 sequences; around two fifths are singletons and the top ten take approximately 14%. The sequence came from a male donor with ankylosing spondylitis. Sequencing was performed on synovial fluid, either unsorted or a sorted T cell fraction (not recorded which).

CDR3 sequence: CATSNLVFLYNEQFF. As DNA, the CDR3 is TGTGCCACCAGCAACCTAGTCTTTCTCTACAATGAGCAGTTCTTC. This rearrangement joins TRBV15 to TRBJ2-1; no clear D gene. Germline-derived CDR1 and CDR2 are LNHNV and YYDKDF (reference sequence). The V gene lost 4 bases and the J gene lost 3 bases, with 13 bases spanning the gap. The length of the CDR3 is 15 residues.